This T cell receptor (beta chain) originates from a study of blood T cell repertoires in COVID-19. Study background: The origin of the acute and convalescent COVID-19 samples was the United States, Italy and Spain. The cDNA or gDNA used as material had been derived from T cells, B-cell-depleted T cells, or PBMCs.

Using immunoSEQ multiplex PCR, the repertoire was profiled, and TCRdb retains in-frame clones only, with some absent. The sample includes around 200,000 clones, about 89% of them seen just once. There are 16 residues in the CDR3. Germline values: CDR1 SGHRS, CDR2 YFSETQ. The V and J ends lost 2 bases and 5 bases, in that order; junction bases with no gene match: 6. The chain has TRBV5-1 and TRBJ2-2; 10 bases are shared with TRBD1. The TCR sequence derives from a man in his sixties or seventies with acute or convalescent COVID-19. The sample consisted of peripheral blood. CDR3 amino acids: CASSLTRTGGTGELFF. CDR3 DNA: TGCGCCAGCAGCTTAACCCGGACAGGGGGGACCGGGGAGCTGTTTTTT.